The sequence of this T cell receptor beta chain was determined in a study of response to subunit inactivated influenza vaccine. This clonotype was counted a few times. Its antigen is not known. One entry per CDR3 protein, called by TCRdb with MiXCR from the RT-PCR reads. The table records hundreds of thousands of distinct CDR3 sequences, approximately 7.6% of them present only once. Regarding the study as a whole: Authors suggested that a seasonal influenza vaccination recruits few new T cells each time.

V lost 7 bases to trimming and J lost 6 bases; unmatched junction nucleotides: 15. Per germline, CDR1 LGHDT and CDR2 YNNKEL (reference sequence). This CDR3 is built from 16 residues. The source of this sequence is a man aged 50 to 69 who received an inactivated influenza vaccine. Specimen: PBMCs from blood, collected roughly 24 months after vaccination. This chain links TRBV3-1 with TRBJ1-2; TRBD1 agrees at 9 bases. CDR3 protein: CASTTSGTGKINGYTF. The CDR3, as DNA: TGTGCCAGCACCACGTCTGGGACAGGGAAGATCAATGGCTACACCTTC.